The 21 T cell receptor beta chains below all came from one sample that was sequenced in a study of T cells after yellow fever vaccination. MiXCR was run by TCRdb on the 5' RACE reads, yielding one entry per CDR3 protein. This table has under 550,000 distinct CDR3 sequences, about a fifth appearing once. Specimen: PBMCs, collected roughly 20 days after the first yellow fever vaccination. The origin of the receptors is a man aged 18 to 29 who received the YFV17D yellow fever vaccine.

The chain is built from TRBV6-2 or TRBV6-3 and TRBJ2-2; D remains unclear. The CDR3 consists of 14 residues. The V and J ends lost 2 bases and 5 bases respectively, with 9 bases between them. CDR1 is MNHEY and CDR2 is SVGEGT in the germline V gene. The CDR3 sequence is CASSYIGLTGELFF. The CDR3, as DNA: TGTGCCAGCAGTTACATTGGGTTAACCGGGGAGCTGTTTTTT.

The chain recombines TRBV6-2 or TRBV6-3 with TRBJ2-7, with 8 bases lining up with TRBD1. The CDR3 sequence is 13 residues long. In germline, CDR1 is MNHEY, CDR2 SVGEGT. After removal of 6 bases from V and 3 bases from J, the junction contained 4 bases not matched to a gene. DNA of the CDR3: TGTGCCAGCAGCAAGGACAGGGACTACGAGCAGTACGTC. It codes for CASSKDRDYEQYV.

V and J are TRBV9 and TRBJ2-5; TRBD2 is a possible D gene (6 bases). Germline lookup yields CDR1 SGDLS and CDR2 YYNGEE. There are 16 residues in the CDR3. Trimming removed 0 bases at V and 0 bases at J, with 12 bases between. CDR3 bases: TGTGCCAGCAGCGTAGGGTTTAGCGGAAACCAAGAGACCCAGTACTTC. This codes for CASSVGFSGNQETQYF.

A few counts support this clonotype. V and J are TRBV6-1 and TRBJ1-1; D unresolved. Germline assignment: CDR1 MNHNS and CDR2 SASEGT. The CDR3 has 15 amino acids. V dropped 7 bases and J dropped 3 bases, with 18 bases sitting between them. The CDR3 bases are TGTGCCAGCACCAACGGGTGGTCTGGGGACACTGAAGCTTTCTTT. Translating it yields CASTNGWSGDTEAFF.

This clonotype was found a few times. CDR3 nucleotides: TGTGCCAGCAGCTTAAGCGGGGTAGCGGGGGGTGCTGAGCAGTTCTTC. Amino acid sequence: CASSLSGVAGGAEQFF. The chain recombines TRBV7-3 with TRBJ2-1, with TRBD2 identical over 10 bases. The CDR3 sequence is 16 residues long. Unmatched junction bases numbered 9, after V lost 1 base and J lost 9 bases. CDR1 is SGHTA, CDR2 FQGTGA, per germline.

The genes are TRBV12-3 or TRBV12-4 and TRBJ2-2; 7 bases are shared with TRBD1. V shed 6 bases, J shed 3 bases, and the junction held 4 bases outside the gene matches. The CDR3 spans 14 residues. DNA of the CDR3: TGTGCCAGCAGGATCGACAGGGACACCGGGGAGCTGTTTTTT. Its protein is CASRIDRDTGELFF.

This clonotype came up many times. V is TRBV24-1 and J is TRBJ1-1; D unresolved. The V and J ends lost 4 bases and 3 bases respectively, with 5 bases between them. The germline CDR1 and CDR2 sequences are KGHDR and SFDVKD. The CDR3 runs 12 residues. The CDR3 region is CATSEIDTEAFF. DNA for the CDR3: TGTGCCACCAGTGAAATAGACACTGAAGCTTTCTTT.

This chain connects TRBV10-2 to TRBJ1-2, with D unclear. Germline-derived CDR1 and CDR2 are WSHSY and SAAADI. The V end was cut by 9 bases, the J end by 4 bases, with 15 bases between. This CDR3 is 13 amino acids long. The DNA of the CDR3 is TGCGCCAGTCTGGCCCTTGGTGGCTATGGCTACACCTTC. Translated: CASLALGGYGYTF.

With regard to this clonotype: A read error may account for a junction end that differs from germline. The chain uses TRBV20-1 and TRBJ2-5, with a possible D match to TRBD1 (7 bases). Per germline, CDR1 DFQATT and CDR2 SNEGSKA (reference sequence). The CDR3 covers 14 residues. CDR3 residues: CSVRDRRGRETQYF. CDR3 bases: TGCAGTGTTAGAGATCGGAGGGGGCGGGAGACCCAGTACTTC.

As regards this clonotype: A much larger clone differs from this one at a single base, so this may be a read error. The DNA of the CDR3 is TGTGCCAGCGCCCCTATAGCGGGGGGGCCGGTTGAGCAGTTCTTC. It encodes CASAPIAGGPVEQFF. The gene calls are TRBV6-1 and TRBJ2-1; 11 positions match TRBD2. Germline V gene lookup returns CDR1 MNHNS and CDR2 SASEGT. J was trimmed by 9 bases and V by 8 bases; bases with no gene match: 12. This CDR3 has 15 residues.

The sample holds a few counts of this clonotype. The chain is built from TRBV5-1 and TRBJ2-5; TRBD1 is a possible D gene (5 bases). From germline, CDR1 is SGHRS and CDR2 YFSETQ. V dropped 5 bases and J dropped 3 bases, with 8 bases sitting between them. This CDR3 spans 12 amino acids. CDR3 in DNA: TGCGCCAGCAGTCAGACAGAAGAGACCCAGTACTTC. It specifies CASSQTEETQYF. Filled out from reference TRBV5-1 and TRBJ2-5, the complete variable domain reads KAGVTQTPRYLIKTRGQQVTLSCSPISGHRSVSWYQQTPGQGLQFLFEYFSETQRNKGNFPGRFSGRQFSNSRSEMNVSTLELGDSALYLCASSQTEETQYFGPGTRLLVL.

The chain is built from TRBV28 and TRBJ2-1; 8 nucleotides align to TRBD1. V was clipped by 6 bases and J by 4 bases; unmatched bases: 8. This CDR3 spans 15 amino acids. From germline, CDR1 is MDHEN and CDR2 SYDVKM. The CDR3 nucleotides read TGTGCCAGCAGCCGGCCGGGACAGGCGTACAATGAGCAGTTCTTC. Amino acids: CASSRPGQAYNEQFF.

The CDR3 sequence: CASSALAPTDTQYF. The CDR3 bases are TGTGCCAGCAGTGCTCTAGCCCCCACAGATACGCAGTATTTT. J is TRBJ2-3 and V is TRBV6-1, with a possible D match to TRBD2 (5 bases). Germline CDR1 MNHNS, CDR2 SASEGT. Deletions cut 4 bases from V and 2 bases from J, with 10 bases between. This CDR3 has 14 residues.

This clonotype turned up a few times. One junction end disagrees with the germline gene, perhaps due to a read error. The rearrangement links TRBV12-3 or TRBV12-4 to TRBJ1-5; D might be TRBD1 (6 bases). The CDR3 is made up of 14 amino acids. The CDR3 sequence is CASSLQDSNQPHHF. CDR3 sequence (DNA): TGTGCCAGCAGTTTGCAGGACAGCAATCAGCCCCATCATTTT.

This clonotype was seen only a few times. This chain uses TRBV12-3 or TRBV12-4 with TRBJ2-3, with D unresolved. The CDR3 spans 13 residues. V lost 6 bases to trimming and J lost 6 bases, with 13 bases between them. This chain's CDR3 is CASREKKGDTQYF. The CDR3 DNA reads as TGTGCCAGCAGGGAGAAAAAGGGTGATACGCAGTATTTT.

V usage is TRBV9 and J usage is TRBJ1-2; TRBD1 agrees at 10 bases. Germline V gives CDR1 SGDLS, CDR2 YYNGEE. The CDR3 sequence is 14 residues long. V shed 3 bases, J shed 4 bases, and the junction held 3 bases outside the gene matches. In nucleotides, the CDR3 is TGTGCCAGCAGCGGCGGGACAGGGGCCTATGGCTACACCTTC. This sequence encodes CASSGGTGAYGYTF.

V is TRBV7-2 and J is TRBJ2-3; D gene ambiguous. The CDR3 contains 15 residues. Trimming removed 3 bases from V and 4 bases from J, with 14 bases in between. Germline CDR1 reads SGHTA; CDR2 reads FQGNSA. The CDR3: CASSFFSGYADTQYF. As DNA, the CDR3 is TGTGCCAGCAGCTTTTTCTCCGGATACGCAGATACGCAGTATTTT. Full variable domain (remainder filled in from reference TRBV7-2 and TRBJ2-3): GAGVSQSPSNKVTEKGKDVELRCDPISGHTALYWYRQSLGQGLEFLIYFQGNSAPDKSGLPSDRFSAERTGGSVSTLTIQRTQQEDSAVYLCASSFFSGYADTQYFGPGTRLTVL.

This clonotype was detected once. This chain uses TRBV20-1 with TRBJ1-1, with D possibly matching TRBD1 (5 bases). The CDR3 runs 14 residues. Per germline, CDR1 DFQATT and CDR2 SNEGSKA (reference sequence). V lost 5 bases and J 6 bases, leaving 19 bases between the germline ends. In DNA form, the CDR3 reads TGCAGTGCTCGAGGGGATCGGGGTATCCCTGAAGCTTTCTTT. Its translation: CSARGDRGIPEAFF.

This clonotype has a handful of counts. Written as DNA, the CDR3 is TGTGCCAGCAGGTCCCGTGGACAGGGGGATCAGCCCCAGCATTTT. Amino acid sequence: CASRSRGQGDQPQHF. The chain joins TRBV6-1 to TRBJ1-5, with 10 bases that match TRBD1. V shed 6 bases, J shed 5 bases, and the junction held 7 bases outside the gene matches. Germline V gene data show CDR1 as MNHNS and CDR2 as SASEGT. This CDR3 contains 15 residues.

This clonotype was counted at least ten times. The rearrangement uses TRBV20-1 and TRBJ1-2; D is uncertain. Germline V gives CDR1 DFQATT, CDR2 SNEGSKA (reference sequence). The CDR3 totals 14 residues. V lost 0 bases and J lost 6, with 14 bases in between. The CDR3 coding sequence is TGCAGTGCTAGAGATATTTCCGGGATGAATGGCTACACCTTC. Translated, it gives CSARDISGMNGYTF.

This chain uses TRBV6-2 or TRBV6-3 with TRBJ2-1; D gene unclear. V lost 5 bases, J lost 2 bases, and 7 bases lay in between. The CDR3 is made up of 13 amino acids. In germline, CDR1 is MNHEY, CDR2 SVGEGT. The CDR3 sequence: CASSIGAYNEQFF. CDR3 coding DNA: TGTGCCAGCAGTATTGGGGCCTACAATGAGCAGTTCTTC.